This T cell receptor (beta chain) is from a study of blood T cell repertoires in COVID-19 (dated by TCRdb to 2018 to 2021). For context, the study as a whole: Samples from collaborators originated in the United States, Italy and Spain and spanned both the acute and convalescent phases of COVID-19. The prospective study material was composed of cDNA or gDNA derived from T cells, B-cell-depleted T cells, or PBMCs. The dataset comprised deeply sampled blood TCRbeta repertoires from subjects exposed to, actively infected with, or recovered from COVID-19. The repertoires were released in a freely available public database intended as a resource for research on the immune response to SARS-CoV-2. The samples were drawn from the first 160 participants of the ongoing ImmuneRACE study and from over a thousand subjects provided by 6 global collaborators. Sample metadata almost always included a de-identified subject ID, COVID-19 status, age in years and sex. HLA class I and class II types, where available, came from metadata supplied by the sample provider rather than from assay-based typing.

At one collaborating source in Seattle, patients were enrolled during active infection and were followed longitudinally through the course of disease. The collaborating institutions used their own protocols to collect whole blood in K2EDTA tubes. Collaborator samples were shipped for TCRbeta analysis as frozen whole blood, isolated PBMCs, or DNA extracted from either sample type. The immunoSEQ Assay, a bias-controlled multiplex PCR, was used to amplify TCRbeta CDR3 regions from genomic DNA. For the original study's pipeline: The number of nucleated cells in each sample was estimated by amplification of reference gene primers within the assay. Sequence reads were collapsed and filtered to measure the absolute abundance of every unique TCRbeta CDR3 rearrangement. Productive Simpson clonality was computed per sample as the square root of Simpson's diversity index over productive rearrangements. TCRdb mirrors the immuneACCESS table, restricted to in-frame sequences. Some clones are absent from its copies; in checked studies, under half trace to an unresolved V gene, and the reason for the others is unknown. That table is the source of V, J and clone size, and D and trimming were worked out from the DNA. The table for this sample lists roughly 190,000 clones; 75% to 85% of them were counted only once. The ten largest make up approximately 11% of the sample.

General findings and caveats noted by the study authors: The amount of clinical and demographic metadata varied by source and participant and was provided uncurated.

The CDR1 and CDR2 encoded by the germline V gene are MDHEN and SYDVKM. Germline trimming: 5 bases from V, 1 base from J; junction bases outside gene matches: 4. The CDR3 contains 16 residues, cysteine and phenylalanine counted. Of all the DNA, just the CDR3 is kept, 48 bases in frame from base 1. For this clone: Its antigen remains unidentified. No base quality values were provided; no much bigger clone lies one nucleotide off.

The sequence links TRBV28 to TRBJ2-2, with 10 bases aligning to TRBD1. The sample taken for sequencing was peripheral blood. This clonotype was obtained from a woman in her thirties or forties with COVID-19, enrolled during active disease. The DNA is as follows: TGTGCCAGCAGTCTCTGGACAGGGGGGAACACCGGGGAGCTGTTTTTT. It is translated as CASSLWTGGNTGELFF.